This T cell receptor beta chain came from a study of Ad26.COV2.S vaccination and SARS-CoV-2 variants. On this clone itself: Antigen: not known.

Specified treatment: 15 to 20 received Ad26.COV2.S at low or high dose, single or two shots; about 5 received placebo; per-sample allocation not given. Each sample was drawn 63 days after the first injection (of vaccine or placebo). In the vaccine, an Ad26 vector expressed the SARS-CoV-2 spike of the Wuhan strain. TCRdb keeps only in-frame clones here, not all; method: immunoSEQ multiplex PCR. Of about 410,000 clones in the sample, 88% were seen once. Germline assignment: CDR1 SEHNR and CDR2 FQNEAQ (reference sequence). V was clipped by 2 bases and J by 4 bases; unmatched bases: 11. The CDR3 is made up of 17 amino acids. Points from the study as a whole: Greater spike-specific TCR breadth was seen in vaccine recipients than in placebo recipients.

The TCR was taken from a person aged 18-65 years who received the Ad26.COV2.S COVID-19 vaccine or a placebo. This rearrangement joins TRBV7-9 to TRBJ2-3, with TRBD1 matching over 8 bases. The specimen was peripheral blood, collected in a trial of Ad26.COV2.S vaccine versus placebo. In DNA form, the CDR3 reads TGTGCCAGCAGCTTACCGGACAGGGCGGAATTCCCAGATACGCAGTATTTT. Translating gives CASSLPDRAEFPDTQYF.